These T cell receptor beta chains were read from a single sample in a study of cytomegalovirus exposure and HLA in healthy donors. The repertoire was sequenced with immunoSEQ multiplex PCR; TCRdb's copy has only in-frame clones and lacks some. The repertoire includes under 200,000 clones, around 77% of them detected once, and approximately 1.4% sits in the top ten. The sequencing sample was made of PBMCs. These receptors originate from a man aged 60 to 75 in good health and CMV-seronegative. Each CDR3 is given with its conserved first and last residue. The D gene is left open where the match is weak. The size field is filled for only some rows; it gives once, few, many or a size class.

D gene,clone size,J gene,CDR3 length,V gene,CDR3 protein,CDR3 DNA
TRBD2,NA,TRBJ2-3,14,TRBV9,CASSAGGGTDTQYF,TGTGCCAGCTCTGCGGGGGGGGGCACAGATACGCAGTATTTT
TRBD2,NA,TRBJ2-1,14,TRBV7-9,CASSAQRDLNEQFF,TGTGCCAGCAGCGCTCAGCGGGACCTCAATGAGCAGTTCTTC
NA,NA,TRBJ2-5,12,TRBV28,CASSSLRGTQYF,TGTGCCAGCAGTTCCCTGCGCGGGACCCAGTACTTC
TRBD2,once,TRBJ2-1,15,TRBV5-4,CASIPNKNSGSEQFF,TGTGCCAGCATCCCAAACAAGAATAGCGGGTCTGAGCAGTTCTTC
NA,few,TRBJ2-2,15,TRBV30,CAWSELSGDTGELFF,TGTGCCTGGAGTGAACTATCTGGAGACACCGGGGAGCTGTTTTTT
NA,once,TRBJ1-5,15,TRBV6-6,CASREGRVSNQPQHF,TGTGCCAGCAGGGAGGGGAGGGTAAGCAATCAGCCCCAGCATTTT
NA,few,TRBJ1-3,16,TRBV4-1,CASSQVGGRRGNTIYF,TGCGCCAGCAGCCAAGTCGGGGGGAGAAGGGGAAACACCATATATTTT
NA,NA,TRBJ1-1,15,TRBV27,CASMGGLEGHTEAFF,TGTGCCAGCATGGGGGGATTAGAGGGCCACACTGAAGCTTTCTTT
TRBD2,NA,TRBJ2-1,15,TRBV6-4,CARKSALAAYNEQFF,TGTGCCAGAAAATCGGCACTAGCGGCATACAATGAGCAGTTCTTC
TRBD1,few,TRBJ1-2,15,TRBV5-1,CASSPADRGNYGYTF,TGCGCCAGCAGCCCTGCGGACAGGGGGAACTATGGCTACACCTTC
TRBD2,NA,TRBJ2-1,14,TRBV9,CASSVDMRESEQFF,TGTGCCAGCAGCGTAGATATGCGGGAGAGTGAGCAGTTCTTC
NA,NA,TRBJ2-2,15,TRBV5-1,CASSYLSLGAGELFF,TGCGCCAGCAGCTACCTGAGCCTCGGGGCCGGGGAGCTGTTTTTT
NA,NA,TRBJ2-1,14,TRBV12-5,CASASRNSYNEQFF,TGTGCTAGTGCTAGCCGTAACTCCTACAATGAGCAGTTCTTC
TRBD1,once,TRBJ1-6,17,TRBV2,CASSPPGGSSYNSPLHF,TGTGCCAGCAGTCCCCCAGGGGGAAGCTCCTATAATTCACCCCTCCACTTT
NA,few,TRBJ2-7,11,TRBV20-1,CSARGSYEQYF,TGCAGTGCCAGGGGTTCCTACGAGCAGTACTTC
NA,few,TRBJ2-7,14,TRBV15,CATSREKGVYEQYF,TGTGCCACCAGCAGAGAGAAGGGGGTCTACGAGCAGTACTTC
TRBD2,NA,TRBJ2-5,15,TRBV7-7,CASSLLLAGEETQYF,TGTGCCAGCAGCTTATTACTAGCGGGGGAAGAGACCCAGTACTTC
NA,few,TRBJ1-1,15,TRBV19,CASPPPQGRNTEAFF,TGTGCCAGTCCTCCGCCCCAGGGTCGGAACACTGAAGCTTTCTTT
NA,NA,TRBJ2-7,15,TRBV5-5,CASRDTGYWGDEQYF,TGTGCCAGCAGGGATACAGGGTATTGGGGCGACGAGCAGTACTTC
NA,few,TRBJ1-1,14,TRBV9,CASSVLQGNPEAFF,TGTGCCAGCAGCGTACTACAGGGAAACCCTGAAGCTTTCTTT
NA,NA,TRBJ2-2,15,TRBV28,CASSLGGAGSGELFF,TGTGCCAGCAGCCTAGGGGGAGCGGGGTCCGGGGAGCTGTTTTTT
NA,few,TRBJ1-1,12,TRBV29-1,CSVLQGITEAFF,TGCAGCGTTCTTCAGGGGATCACTGAAGCTTTCTTT
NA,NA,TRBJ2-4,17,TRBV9,CASSVDGGGVNKNIQYF,TGTGCCAGCAGCGTAGATGGTGGCGGAGTAAACAAAAACATTCAGTACTTC
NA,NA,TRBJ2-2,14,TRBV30,CAWRPIANTGELFF,TGTGCCTGGAGGCCTATAGCGAACACCGGGGAGCTGTTTTTT
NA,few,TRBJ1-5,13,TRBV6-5,CASSYGGNQPQHF,TGTGCCAGCAGTTACGGAGGAAATCAGCCCCAGCATTTT
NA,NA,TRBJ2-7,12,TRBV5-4,CASSSFSYEQYF,TGTGCCAGCAGCTCCTTCTCCTACGAGCAGTACTTC
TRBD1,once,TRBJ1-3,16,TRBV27,CASSLSGTGYGNTIYF,TGTGCCAGCAGTTTAAGCGGGACAGGGTATGGAAACACCATATATTTT
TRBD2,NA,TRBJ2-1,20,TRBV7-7,CASSKSPRWRGELAYNEQFF,TGTGCCAGCAGTAAGAGCCCTCGGTGGCGGGGGGAACTAGCCTACAATGAGCAGTTCTTC
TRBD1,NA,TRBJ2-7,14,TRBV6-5,CASRSGTGDYEQYF,TGTGCCAGCAGGTCCGGGACAGGGGATTACGAGCAGTACTTC
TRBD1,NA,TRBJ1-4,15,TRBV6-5,CASSKQGGKGEKLFF,TGTGCCAGCAGTAAACAGGGGGGGAAGGGTGAAAAACTGTTTTTT
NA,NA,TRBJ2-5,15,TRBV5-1,CASSTTGEGWETQYF,TGCGCCAGCAGCACGACAGGGGAGGGCTGGGAGACCCAGTACTTC
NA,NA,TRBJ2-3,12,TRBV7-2,CASNYYTDTQYF,TGTGCCAGCAACTACTACACAGATACGCAGTATTTT
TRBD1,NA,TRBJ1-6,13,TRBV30,CAWQTGDRSPLHF,TGTGCCTGGCAGACAGGGGATCGGTCACCCCTCCACTTT
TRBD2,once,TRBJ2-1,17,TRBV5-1,CASSLNPGLAGVDEQFF,TGCGCCAGCAGCCTTAACCCGGGACTAGCGGGAGTGGATGAGCAGTTCTTC
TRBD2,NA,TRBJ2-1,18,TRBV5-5,CASTDRPMTSGGYNEQFF,TGTGCCAGCACCGACCGACCCATGACTAGCGGGGGTTACAATGAGCAGTTCTTC
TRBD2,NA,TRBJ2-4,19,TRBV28,CASSQGLAGVIRAKNIQYF,TGTGCCAGCAGTCAAGGGCTAGCGGGAGTAATTCGGGCCAAAAACATTCAGTACTTC
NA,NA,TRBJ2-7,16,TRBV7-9,CSSSSGPDGQGYEQYF,TGTTCCAGCAGCTCAGGCCCCGACGGGCAGGGGTACGAGCAGTACTTC
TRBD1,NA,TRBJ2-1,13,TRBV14,CASSQDPRQGKFF,TGTGCCAGCAGCCAAGATCCCCGACAGGGGAAGTTCTTC
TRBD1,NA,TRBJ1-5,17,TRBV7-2,CASTNRPRTGSNQPQHF,TGTGCCAGCACCAACCGGCCCAGGACAGGGAGCAATCAGCCCCAGCATTTT
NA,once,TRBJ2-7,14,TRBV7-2,CASSRGLSGYEQYF,TGTGCCAGCAGCCGGGGACTCTCGGGGTACGAGCAGTACTTC
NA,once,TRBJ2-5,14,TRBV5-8,CASSLNRRGETQYF,TGTGCCAGCAGCTTAAATAGAAGGGGGGAGACCCAGTACTTC
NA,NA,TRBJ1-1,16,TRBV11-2,CASSRPGVAMNTEAFF,TGTGCCAGCAGCCGACCGGGGGTGGCTATGAACACTGAAGCTTTCTTT
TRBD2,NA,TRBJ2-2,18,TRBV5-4,CASSPATSGRPNTGELFF,TGTGCCAGCAGCCCAGCGACTAGCGGGAGGCCGAACACCGGGGAGCTGTTTTTT
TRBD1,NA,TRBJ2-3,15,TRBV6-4,CASSAGTGDTDTQYF,TGTGCCAGCAGTGCCGGGACAGGGGACACAGATACGCAGTATTTT
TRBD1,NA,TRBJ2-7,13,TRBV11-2,CASSRDSAYEQYF,TGTGCCAGCAGCCGGGACAGTGCCTACGAGCAGTACTTC
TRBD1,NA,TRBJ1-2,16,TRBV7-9,CASSSPGQALFYGYTF,TGTGCCAGCAGCTCCCCGGGACAGGCGCTTTTCTATGGCTACACCTTC
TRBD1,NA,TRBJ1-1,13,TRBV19,CASSTGQVTEAFF,TGTGCCAGTAGTACAGGACAGGTCACTGAAGCTTTCTTT
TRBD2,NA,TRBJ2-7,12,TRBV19,CASSMGGYEQYF,TGTGCCAGTAGTATGGGGGGGTACGAGCAGTACTTC
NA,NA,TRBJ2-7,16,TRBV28,CASSLSQTGGSYEQYF,TGTGCCAGCAGTTTATCCCAGACAGGCGGGTCCTACGAGCAGTACTTC
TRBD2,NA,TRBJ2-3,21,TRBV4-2,CASSQDPPWTSGGVGTDTQYF,TGTGCCAGCAGCCAAGATCCCCCGTGGACTAGCGGGGGGGTCGGCACAGATACGCAGTATTTT
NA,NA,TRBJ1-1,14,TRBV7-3,CASSLSAGSTEAFF,TGTGCCAGCAGCTTATCTGCGGGGTCCACTGAAGCTTTCTTT
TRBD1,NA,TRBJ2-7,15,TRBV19,CASSNHRDSSDEQYF,TGTGCCAGTAGTAACCACCGGGACAGCTCCGACGAGCAGTACTTC
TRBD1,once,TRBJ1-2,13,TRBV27,CASSLLQGKGYTF,TGTGCCAGCAGTTTACTACAGGGGAAAGGCTACACCTTC